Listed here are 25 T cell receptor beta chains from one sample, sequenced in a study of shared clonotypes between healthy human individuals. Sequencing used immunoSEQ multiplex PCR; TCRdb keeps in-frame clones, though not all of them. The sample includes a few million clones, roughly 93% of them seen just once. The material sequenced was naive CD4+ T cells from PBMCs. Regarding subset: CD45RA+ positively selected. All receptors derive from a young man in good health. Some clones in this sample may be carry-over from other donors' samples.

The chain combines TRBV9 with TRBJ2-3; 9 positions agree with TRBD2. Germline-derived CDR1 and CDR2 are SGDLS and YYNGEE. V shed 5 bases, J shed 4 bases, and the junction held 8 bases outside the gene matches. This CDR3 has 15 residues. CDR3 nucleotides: TGTGCCAGCAGACCAGCGGGAGGTGAGGCAGATACGCAGTATTTT. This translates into CASRPAGGEADTQYF.

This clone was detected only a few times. The CDR3 DNA reads TGTGCCAGCTCAGCCGTCCTGGTGCGTAACAATCAGCCCCAGCATTTT. This encodes CASSAVLVRNNQPQHF. The chain is built from TRBV18 and TRBJ1-5; D is ambiguous. V was pared by 5 bases and J by 3 bases, with 17 bases between. Germline V gene sequence: CDR1 KGHSH, CDR2 LQKENI. The CDR3 is 16 amino acids. Full variable domain (outside the CDR3, taken from reference TRBV18 and TRBJ1-5): NAGVMQNPRHLVRRRGQEARLRCSPMKGHSHVYWYRQLPEEGLKFMVYLQKENIIDESGMPKERFSAEFPKEGPSILRIQQVVRGDSAAYFCASSAVLVRNNQPQHFGDGTRLSIL.

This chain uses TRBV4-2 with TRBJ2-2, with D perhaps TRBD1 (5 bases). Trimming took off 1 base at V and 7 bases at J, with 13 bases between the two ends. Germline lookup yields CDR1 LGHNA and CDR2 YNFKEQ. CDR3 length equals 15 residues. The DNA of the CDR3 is TGTGCCAGCAGCCAAGCAGGGTCGTTGGACGGGGAGCTGTTTTTT. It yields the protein CASSQAGSLDGELFF.

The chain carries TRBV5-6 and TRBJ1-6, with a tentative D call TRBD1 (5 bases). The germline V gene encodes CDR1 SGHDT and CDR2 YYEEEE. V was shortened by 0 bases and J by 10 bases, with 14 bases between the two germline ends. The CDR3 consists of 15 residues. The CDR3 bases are TGTGCCAGCAGCTTGGTTCGGCAGGGTGGCTCACCCCTCCACTTT. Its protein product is CASSLVRQGGSPLHF. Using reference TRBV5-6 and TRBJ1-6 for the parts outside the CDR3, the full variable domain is DAGVTQSPTHLIKTRGQQVTLRCSPKSGHDTVSWYQQALGQGPQFIFQYYEEEERQRGNFPDRFSGHQFPNYSSELNVNALLLGDSALYLCASSLVRQGGSPLHFGNGTRLTVT.

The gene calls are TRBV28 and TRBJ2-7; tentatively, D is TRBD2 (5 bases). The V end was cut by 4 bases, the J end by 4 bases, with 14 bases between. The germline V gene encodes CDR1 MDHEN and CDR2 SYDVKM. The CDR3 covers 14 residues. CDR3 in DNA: TGTGCCAGCAGTTCCCCGCGGACTCTATACGAGCAGTACTTC. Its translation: CASSSPRTLYEQYF.

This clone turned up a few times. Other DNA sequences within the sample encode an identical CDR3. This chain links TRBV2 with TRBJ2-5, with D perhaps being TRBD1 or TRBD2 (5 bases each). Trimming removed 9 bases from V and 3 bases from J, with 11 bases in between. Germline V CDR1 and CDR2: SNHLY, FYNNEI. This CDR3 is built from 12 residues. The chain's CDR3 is CASTRDEETQYF. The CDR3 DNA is TGTGCCAGTACTAGGGACGAAGAGACCCAGTACTTC.

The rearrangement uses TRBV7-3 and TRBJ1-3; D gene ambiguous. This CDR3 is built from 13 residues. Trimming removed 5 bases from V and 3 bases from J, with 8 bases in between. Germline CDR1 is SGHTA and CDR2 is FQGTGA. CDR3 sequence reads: CASSQQVGNTIYF. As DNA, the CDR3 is TGTGCCAGCAGCCAACAAGTTGGAAACACCATATATTTT.

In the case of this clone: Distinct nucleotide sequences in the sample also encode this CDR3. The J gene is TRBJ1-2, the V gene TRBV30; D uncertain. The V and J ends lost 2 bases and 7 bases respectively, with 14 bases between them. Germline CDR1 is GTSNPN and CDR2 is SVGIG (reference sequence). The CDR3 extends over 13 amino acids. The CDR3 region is CAWSPYPPTGYTF. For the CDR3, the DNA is TGTGCCTGGAGTCCATATCCACCAACTGGCTACACCTTC.

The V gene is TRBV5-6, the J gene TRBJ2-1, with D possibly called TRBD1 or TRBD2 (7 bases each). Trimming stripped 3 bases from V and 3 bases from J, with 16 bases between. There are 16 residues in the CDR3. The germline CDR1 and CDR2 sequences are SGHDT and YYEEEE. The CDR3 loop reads CASSSRGRGGYNEQFF. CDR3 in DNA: TGTGCCAGCAGCTCTCGTGGCAGGGGGGGCTACAATGAGCAGTTCTTC.

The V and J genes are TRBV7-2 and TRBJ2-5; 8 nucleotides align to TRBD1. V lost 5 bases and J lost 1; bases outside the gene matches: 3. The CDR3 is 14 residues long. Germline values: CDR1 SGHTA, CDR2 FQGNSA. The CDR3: CASSRQGSQETQYF. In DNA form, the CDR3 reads TGTGCCAGCAGCCGACAGGGGTCCCAAGAGACCCAGTACTTC.

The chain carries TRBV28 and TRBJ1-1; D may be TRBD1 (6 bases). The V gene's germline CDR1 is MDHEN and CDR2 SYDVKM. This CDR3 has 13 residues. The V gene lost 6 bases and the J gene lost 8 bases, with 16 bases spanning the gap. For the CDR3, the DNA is TGTGCCAGCAGCCAGGCACAGGGCTCGGAAGCTTTCTTT. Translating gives CASSQAQGSEAFF.

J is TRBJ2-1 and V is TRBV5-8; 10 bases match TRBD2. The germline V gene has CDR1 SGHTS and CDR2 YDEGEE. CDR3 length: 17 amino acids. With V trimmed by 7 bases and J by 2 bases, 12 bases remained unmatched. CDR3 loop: CASSRRASGRPYNEQFF. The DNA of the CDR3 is TGTGCCAGCTCCCGACGGGCTAGCGGGAGACCCTACAATGAGCAGTTCTTC. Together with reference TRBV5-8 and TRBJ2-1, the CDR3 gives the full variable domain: EAGVTQSPTHLIKTRGQQATLRCSPISGHTSVYWYQQALGLGLQFLLWYDEGEERNRGNFPPRFSGRQFPNYSSELNVNALELEDSALYLCASSRRASGRPYNEQFFGPGTRLTVL.

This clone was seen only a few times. The DNA for the CDR3 is TGTGCCAGCAGCTTGGCCCCAGATACGCAGTATTTT. Its translation: CASSLAPDTQYF. The genes are TRBV5-6 and TRBJ2-3; D gene uncertain. V lost 0 bases and J 4 bases, leaving 3 bases between the germline ends. There are 12 residues in the CDR3. CDR1 and CDR2 from the germline V gene are SGHDT and YYEEEE.

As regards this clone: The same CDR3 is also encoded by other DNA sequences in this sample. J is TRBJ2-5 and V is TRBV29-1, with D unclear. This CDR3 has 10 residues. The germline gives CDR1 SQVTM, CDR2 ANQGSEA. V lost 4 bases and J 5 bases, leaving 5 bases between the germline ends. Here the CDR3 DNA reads TGCAGCGTTGTGGGGGAGACCCAGTACTTC. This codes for CSVVGETQYF.

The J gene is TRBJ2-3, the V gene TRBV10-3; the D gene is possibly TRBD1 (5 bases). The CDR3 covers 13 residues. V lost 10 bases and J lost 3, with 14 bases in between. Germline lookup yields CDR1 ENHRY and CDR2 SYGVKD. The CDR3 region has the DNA TGTGCCACCAGCAGGGAATCAACAGATACGCAGTATTTT. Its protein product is CATSRESTDTQYF.

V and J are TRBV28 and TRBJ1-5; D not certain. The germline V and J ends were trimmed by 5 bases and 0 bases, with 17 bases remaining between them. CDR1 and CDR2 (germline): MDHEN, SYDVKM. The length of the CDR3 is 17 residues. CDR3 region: CASSTLLGRYSNQPQHF. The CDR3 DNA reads TGTGCCAGCAGTACCCTGTTGGGCCGGTATAGCAATCAGCCCCAGCATTTT.

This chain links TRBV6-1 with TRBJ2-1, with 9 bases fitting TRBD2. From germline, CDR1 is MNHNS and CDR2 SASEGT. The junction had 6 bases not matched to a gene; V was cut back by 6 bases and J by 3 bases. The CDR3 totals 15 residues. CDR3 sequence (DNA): TGTGCCAGCAGCGCTAGCGGGATCGGCTACAATGAGCAGTTCTTC. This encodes CASSASGIGYNEQFF.

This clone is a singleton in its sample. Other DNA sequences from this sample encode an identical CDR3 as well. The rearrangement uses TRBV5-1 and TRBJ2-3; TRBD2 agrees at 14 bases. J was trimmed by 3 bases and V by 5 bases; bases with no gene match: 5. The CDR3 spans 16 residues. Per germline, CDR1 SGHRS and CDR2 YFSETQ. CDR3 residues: CASSSGLAGATDTQYF. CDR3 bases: TGCGCCAGCAGTTCGGGACTAGCGGGAGCTACAGATACGCAGTATTTT.

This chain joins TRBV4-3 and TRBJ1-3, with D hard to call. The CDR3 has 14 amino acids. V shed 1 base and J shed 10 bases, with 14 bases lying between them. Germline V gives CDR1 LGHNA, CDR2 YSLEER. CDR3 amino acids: CASSQAGSGVTIYF. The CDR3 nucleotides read TGCGCCAGCAGCCAAGCGGGATCCGGGGTTACCATATATTTT.

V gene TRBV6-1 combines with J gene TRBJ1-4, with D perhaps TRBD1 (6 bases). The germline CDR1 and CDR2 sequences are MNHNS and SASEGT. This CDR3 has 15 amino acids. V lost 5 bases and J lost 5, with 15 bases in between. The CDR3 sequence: CASSFNWDTNEKLFF. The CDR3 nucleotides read TGTGCCAGCAGTTTTAATTGGGACACGAATGAAAAACTGTTTTTT.

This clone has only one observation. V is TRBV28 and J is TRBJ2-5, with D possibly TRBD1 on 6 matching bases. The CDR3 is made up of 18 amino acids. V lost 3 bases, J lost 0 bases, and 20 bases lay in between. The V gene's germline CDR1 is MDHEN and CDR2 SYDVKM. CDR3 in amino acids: CASSFLGTSRRNQETQYF. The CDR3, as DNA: TGTGCCAGCAGTTTTCTGGGGACATCACGCCGGAACCAAGAGACCCAGTACTTC.

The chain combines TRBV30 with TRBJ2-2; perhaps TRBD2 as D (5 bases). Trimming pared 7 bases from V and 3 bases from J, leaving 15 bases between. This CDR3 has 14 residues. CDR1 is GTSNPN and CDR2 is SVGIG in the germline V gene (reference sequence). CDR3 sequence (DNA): TGTGCCTCCGCGGGTGGTCTCTACACCGGGGAGCTGTTTTTT. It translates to CASAGGLYTGELFF.

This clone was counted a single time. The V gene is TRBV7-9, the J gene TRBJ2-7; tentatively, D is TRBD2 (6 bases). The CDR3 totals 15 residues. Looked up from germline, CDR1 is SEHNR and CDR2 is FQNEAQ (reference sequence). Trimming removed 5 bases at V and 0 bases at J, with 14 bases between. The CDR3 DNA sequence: TGTGCCAGCAGCCTAATGGAGGGGAGCTCCTACGAGCAGTACTTC. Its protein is CASSLMEGSSYEQYF.

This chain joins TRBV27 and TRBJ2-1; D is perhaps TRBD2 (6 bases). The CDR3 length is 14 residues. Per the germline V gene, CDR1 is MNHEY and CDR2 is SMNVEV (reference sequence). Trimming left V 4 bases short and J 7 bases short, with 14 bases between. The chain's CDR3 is CASSSRWDSNEQFF. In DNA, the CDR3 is TGTGCCAGCAGTTCGAGGTGGGACTCAAATGAGCAGTTCTTC.

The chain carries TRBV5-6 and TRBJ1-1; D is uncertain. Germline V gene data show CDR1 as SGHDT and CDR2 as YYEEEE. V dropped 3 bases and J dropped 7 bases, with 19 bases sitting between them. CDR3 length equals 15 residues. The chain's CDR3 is CASSSPHGMGNEAFF. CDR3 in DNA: TGTGCCAGCAGCTCGCCGCACGGGATGGGTAATGAAGCTTTCTTT.